The rows below give T cell receptor beta chains drawn from one sample of a study of neurological immune-mediated disorders. TCRdb re-called the 5' RACE reads through MiXCR, storing one row per CDR3 protein. Of roughly 76,000 distinct CDR3 sequences in the sample, less than 15% were seen once. Material for sequencing was PBMCs. Every receptor here comes from a woman between 45 and 60 years old in good health. The CDR3 runs from the conserved cysteine through the conserved F or W. A D gene is named only where the DNA matches it firmly. For some rows the clone size is stated as once, few or many, or as a class when expanded; others skip it.

d_call j_call clone_size v_call cdr3_nt cdr3_aa
- TRBJ1-1 many TRBV29-1 TGCAGCGCTGTGCGGGGGGCGGAGAACACTGAAGCTTTCTTT CSAVRGAENTEAFF
- TRBJ1-6 many TRBV2 TGTGCCAGCAGTTTAATGGGTCCCAGCGTGGATTCACCCCTCCACTTT CASSLMGPSVDSPLHF
- TRBJ1-1 many TRBV19 TGTGCCAGCGCGAGAGGGGGGGGCACTGAAGCTTTCTTT CASARGGGTEAFF
- TRBJ2-2 many TRBV7-6 TGTGCCAGCAGCCCATGGACCGGGGAGCTGTTTTTT CASSPWTGELFF
TRBD1 TRBJ2-2 many TRBV5-1 TGCGCCAGCAGCTTGAAGCGGCAGGGGGCCCCCACCGGGGAGCTGTTTTTT CASSLKRQGAPTGELFF
- TRBJ1-4 many TRBV6-1 TGTGCCAGCCGGGCCGGACCTGCAACTAATGAAAAACTGTTTTTT CASRAGPATNEKLFF
- TRBJ1-4 many TRBV3-1 TGTGCCAGCAGCCGATTGTTAGTCACAGATTCTAATGAAAAACTGTTTTTT CASSRLLVTDSNEKLFF
TRBD2 TRBJ2-7 once TRBV5-5 TGTGCCAACAGCCTACGGCTAGCGGGAGTTCCCGACTCCTACGAGCAGTACTTC CANSLRLAGVPDSYEQYF
TRBD2 TRBJ2-1 few TRBV5-1 TGCGCCAGCAGAGCGGTAGCGGGAGCTGATGAGCAGTTCTTC CASRAVAGADEQFF
TRBD2 TRBJ2-5 many TRBV20-1 TGCAGTGCTAGGACGCTAGCGGGGGGCACCCAGTACTTC CSARTLAGGTQYF
- TRBJ1-1 many TRBV11-2 TGTGCCAGCAGCTTATTAAGTGGGGAGTACACTGAAGCTTTCTTT CASSLLSGEYTEAFF
TRBD1 TRBJ2-7 many TRBV10-3 TGTGCCATCAGTAAACGACAGACAGGGGGGTCCGACGAGCAGTACTTC CAISKRQTGGSDEQYF
- TRBJ2-7 many TRBV15 TGTGCCACCAGCAGAGATCAGAGCTACGAGCAGTACTTC CATSRDQSYEQYF
TRBD1 TRBJ2-3 many TRBV29-1 TGCAGCGTGGCCGGGACAGTAGGAGATACGCAGTATTTT CSVAGTVGDTQYF
TRBD2 TRBJ2-5 many TRBV10-3 TGTGCCATCAGTGAGTCGAGGGGACTAGCGGGTCAAGAGACCCAGTACTTC CAISESRGLAGQETQYF
- TRBJ1-2 - TRBV9 TGTGCCAGCAGCGTAGACACAGAGTCGGGTGGCTACACCTTC CASSVDTESGGYTF
- TRBJ1-1 many TRBV5-1 TGCGCCAGCAGCTTGGTCGGGCAGGCTCTCACTGAAGCTTTCTTT CASSLVGQALTEAFF
- TRBJ2-7 few TRBV5-1 TGCGCCAGCAGCTTGGCGGGACACTCCTACGAGCAGTACTTC CASSLAGHSYEQYF
- TRBJ2-3 - TRBV27 TGTGCCAGCAGTCCCCCGGGGTTAGCGGATACGCAGTATTTT CASSPPGLADTQYF
- TRBJ2-7 - TRBV10-1 TGCGCCAGCAGTTCGGGCGGACCCTACGAGCAGTACTTC CASSSGGPYEQYF
- TRBJ2-7 few TRBV20-1 TGCAGTGCTAATGATCGGGCGGCCGATCCGTACGAGCAGTACTTC CSANDRAADPYEQYF
TRBD1 TRBJ1-2 many TRBV7-9 TGTGCCAGCAGCGTTGGGACAGATGGCTACACCTTC CASSVGTDGYTF
TRBD1 TRBJ2-7 many TRBV7-9 TGTGCCAGCAGCTCGACAGGGGGTGACGAGCAGTACTTC CASSSTGGDEQYF
- TRBJ2-1 many TRBV5-1 TGCGCCAGCCGTCAGGGAGTCTACAATGAGCAGTTCTTC CASRQGVYNEQFF
- TRBJ2-3 many TRBV5-1 TGCGCCAGCAGCTTGGAGGGGGGGCAGTCAGATACGCAGTATTTT CASSLEGGQSDTQYF
TRBD2 TRBJ2-7 many TRBV20-1 TGCAGTGCTAGCAAGACTAGCCCTCAATTCGGAAACGAGCAGTACTTC CSASKTSPQFGNEQYF
- TRBJ2-2 many TRBV12-5 TGTGCTAGTGGTTTGGTACCAGCCGGGGAGCTGTTTTTT CASGLVPAGELFF
TRBD1 TRBJ2-7 many TRBV5-1 TGCGCCAGCAGCTCGCAACCCCGGACAGGGTCTTACGAGCAGTACTTC CASSSQPRTGSYEQYF
- TRBJ2-2 many TRBV10-3 TGTGCCATCAGATCCGGGACTCCCCACACCGGGGAGCTGTTTTTT CAIRSGTPHTGELFF
TRBD1 TRBJ2-1 few TRBV24-1 TGTGCCACCAGTGATACCGGGACAGGGTTATACAATGAGCAGTTCTTC CATSDTGTGLYNEQFF
- TRBJ1-2 many TRBV11-2 TGTGCCAGCAGCTTTCAGGGTGGCTATGGCTACACCTTC CASSFQGGYGYTF
- TRBJ1-2 many TRBV20-1 TGCAGTGCTGCAACAGGGAACTATGGCTACACCTTC CSAATGNYGYTF
TRBD2 TRBJ2-3 - TRBV5-1 TGCGCCAGCAGCTTGAATAGCGGGGGCTTTGGGGATACGCAGCATTTC CASSLNSGGFGDTQHF
- TRBJ2-2 many TRBV7-9 TGTGCCAGCAGCTTACGGAACACCGGGGAGCTGTTTTTT CASSLRNTGELFF
- TRBJ2-7 many TRBV4-2 TGTGCCAGCAGCCCTAGAGGGGCGGACGAGCAGTACTTC CASSPRGADEQYF
- TRBJ2-1 - TRBV4-1 TGCGCCAGCAGCCAAGATCAGTACCTCCCGCAGTTCTTC CASSQDQYLPQFF
TRBD2 TRBJ2-1 many TRBV5-1 TGCGCCAGCAGCTTTCTAGCGGGGGGGCTCGATGAGCAGTTCTTC CASSFLAGGLDEQFF
- TRBJ2-3 many TRBV7-9 TGTGCCAGCAGCTTAGGACTAGTCACAGATACGCAGTATTTT CASSLGLVTDTQYF
- TRBJ1-2 - TRBV5-1 TGCGCCAGCAGCTCCCGACCATTCTATGGCTACACCTTC CASSSRPFYGYTF
- TRBJ1-1 few TRBV30 TGTGCCTGGGGCTCGAACACTGAAGCTTTCTTT CAWGSNTEAFF
- TRBJ1-2 many TRBV27 TGTGCCAGCAGTCGAACTCAGATAGGCTATGGCTACACCTTC CASSRTQIGYGYTF
TRBD2 TRBJ2-3 many TRBV3-1 TGTGCCAGCAGCCAAGGAGGACTAGCGGGAGGGAGGACGCAGTATTTT CASSQGGLAGGRTQYF
- TRBJ2-1 many TRBV7-2 TGTGCCAGCAGCCCCCGGAGCACCTACAATGAGCAGTTCTTC CASSPRSTYNEQFF
TRBD1 TRBJ2-7 - TRBV12-3/TRBV12-4 TGTGCCAGCAGTCCCGCGACCGGGACAGGTTCATCCTACGAGCAGTACTTC CASSPATGTGSSYEQYF
- TRBJ2-7 many TRBV7-8 TGTGCCAGCACCATATCAGGGACGGCGGCCTACGAGCAGTACTTC CASTISGTAAYEQYF
TRBD1 TRBJ2-5 many TRBV7-9 TGTGCCAGCAGCCCTAGGACAGGGCAAGAGACCCAGTACTTC CASSPRTGQETQYF
TRBD1 TRBJ1-5 many TRBV20-1 TGCAGTGCTAGTCCTCAGGACAGGGGAAATCAGCCCCAGCATTTT CSASPQDRGNQPQHF
- TRBJ2-6 - TRBV7-2 TGTGCCAGCACCCCCGTCTCCGGGGCCAACGTCCTGACTTTC CASTPVSGANVLTF
TRBD1 TRBJ2-1 many TRBV5-1 TGCGCCAGCAGCTTTACCCGACAGGGCAGCTCGGGGGAGCAGTTCTTC CASSFTRQGSSGEQFF
TRBD1 TRBJ1-1 many TRBV29-1 TGCAGCGTCGCGGGACAGATGAACACTGAAGCTTTCTTT CSVAGQMNTEAFF
TRBD2 TRBJ2-7 few TRBV19 TGTGCCACCCAACGGACTAGCGGGCACAGCTCCTACGAGCAGTACTTC CATQRTSGHSSYEQYF
TRBD1 TRBJ1-1 - TRBV7-6 TGTGCCAGCAACCAAGGGGGACAGACGTACACTGAAGCTTTCTTT CASNQGGQTYTEAFF
- TRBJ2-1 many TRBV27 TGTGCCAGCAGTACGTCCTGGCTAGCTCGAAATGAGCAGTTCTTC CASSTSWLARNEQFF
- TRBJ2-1 - TRBV5-1 TGCGCCAGCAGCGGAGACACCCCCCTCTGCAATGAGCAGTTCTTC CASSGDTPLCNEQFF
- TRBJ2-2 many TRBV24-1 TGTGCCACCCAACGGACGACCCCGGGCACCGGGGAGCTGTTTTTT CATQRTTPGTGELFF
- TRBJ1-6 many TRBV5-1 TGCGCCAGCAGCTCGGGGTTAAGTAATTCACCCCTCCACTTT CASSSGLSNSPLHF
- TRBJ2-7 - TRBV20-1 TGCAGTGCTAGAGATCCGGAGACAGCCTACGAGCAGTACTTC CSARDPETAYEQYF
- TRBJ2-3 - TRBV5-1 TGCGCCAGTGCCGAGAGTTATACGCAGTATTTT CASAESYTQYF
TRBD1 TRBJ2-1 - TRBV19 TGTGCCAGTAGTACGACAGGGGGGTACAATGAGCAGTTCTTC CASSTTGGYNEQFF